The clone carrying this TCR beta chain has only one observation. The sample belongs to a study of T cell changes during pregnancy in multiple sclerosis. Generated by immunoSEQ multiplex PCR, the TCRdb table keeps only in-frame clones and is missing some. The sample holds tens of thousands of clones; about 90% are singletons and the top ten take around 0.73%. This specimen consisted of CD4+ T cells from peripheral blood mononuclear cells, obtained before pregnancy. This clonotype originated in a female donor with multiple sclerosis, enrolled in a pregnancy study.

The DNA of the CDR3 is TGTGCCAGCAGCTCAACAGTGGGCCTAGCGGGAGAAGAGACCCAGTACTTC. Encoded protein: CASSSTVGLAGEETQYF. V and J are TRBV7-9 and TRBJ2-5; TRBD2 matches at 10 bases. Per germline, CDR1 SEHNR and CDR2 FQNEAQ (reference sequence). The J segment lost 3 bases and the V segment lost 4 bases, leaving 11 bases of the junction unmatched. This CDR3 contains 17 residues. Combining the CDR3 with reference TRBV7-9 and TRBJ2-5 gives the whole variable domain DTGVSQNPRHKITKRGQNVTFRCDPISEHNRLYWYRQTLGQGPEFLTYFQNEAQLEKSRLLSDRFSAERPKGSFSTLEIQRTEQGDSAMYLCASSSTVGLAGEETQYFGPGTRLLVL.